A selection of T cell receptor beta chains follows, all from one sample in a study of T cells in Graves' hyperthyroidism and ophthalmopathy. TCRdb recomputed calls from the multiplex PCR reads with MiXCR, one row per CDR3 protein. The table lists roughly 200,000 distinct CDR3 sequences, approximately 20% of them singletons. The specimen was blood. These receptor sequences come from a man aged 35 to 55 with Graves' hyperthyroidism. Each CDR3 is given with its conserved first and last residue. Each record gives: V gene, J gene, CDR3 protein.

V: TRBV7-8
J: TRBJ2-1
CDR3: CASSLAMAGGSYNEQFF

V: TRBV7-9
J: TRBJ1-1
CDR3: CASSFVQGANTEAFF

V: TRBV12-3/TRBV12-4
J: TRBJ2-6
CDR3: CASSSVTGANVLTF

V: TRBV20-1
J: TRBJ1-3
CDR3: CSAVWQPGNTIYF

V: TRBV11-1
J: TRBJ1-2
CDR3: CASSLSPKDGYTF

V: TRBV11-2
J: TRBJ1-2
CDR3: CASSLAGRGPVHGYTF

V: TRBV2
J: TRBJ2-1
CDR3: CASSARGESYNEQFF

V: TRBV5-4
J: TRBJ2-7
CDR3: CASRATGTGVYEQYF

V: TRBV6-2/TRBV6-3
J: TRBJ2-7
CDR3: CASSYGLANLYEQYF

V: TRBV15
J: TRBJ1-6
CDR3: CATSRDSYRESPLHF

V: TRBV5-1
J: TRBJ1-4
CDR3: CASSLARGPNEKLFF

V: TRBV7-2
J: TRBJ2-7
CDR3: CASSSPDSYEQYF

V: TRBV20-1
J: TRBJ1-1
CDR3: CSARDRQGRTEAFF

V: TRBV3-1
J: TRBJ1-6
CDR3: CASSSASGFNSPLHF

V: TRBV20-1
J: TRBJ1-1
CDR3: CSANGNRDPFGEAFF

V: TRBV6-1
J: TRBJ1-1
CDR3: CASSIFPGGAGAFF

V: TRBV2
J: TRBJ2-1
CDR3: CASSAGGVLREQFF

V: TRBV7-8
J: TRBJ2-3
CDR3: CASSLLPGETDTQYF

V: TRBV15
J: TRBJ1-1
CDR3: CATSRDRSGWNTEAFF

V: TRBV28
J: TRBJ2-1
CDR3: CASSFRTGYNEQFF

V: TRBV28
J: TRBJ2-7
CDR3: CASSVLQGESYEQYF

V: TRBV25-1
J: TRBJ2-5
CDR3: CASTFRGSGGQETQYF

V: TRBV5-6
J: TRBJ1-2
CDR3: CASSLLAGRQVSYGYTF

V: TRBV2
J: TRBJ1-6
CDR3: CAGVKGREESPLHF

V: TRBV9
J: TRBJ1-5
CDR3: CASSLGTTNQPQHF

V: TRBV28
J: TRBJ2-7
CDR3: CASRTTGLEQYF

V: TRBV3-1
J: TRBJ1-6
CDR3: CASSRGWNANSPLHF

V: TRBV2
J: TRBJ2-7
CDR3: CASGDRYEQYF

V: TRBV29-1
J: TRBJ2-1
CDR3: CSVEDPRLAGGLSGNEQFF

V: TRBV5-5
J: TRBJ2-1
CDR3: CASSLQASSYNEQFF

V: TRBV7-6
J: TRBJ1-1
CDR3: CASSPGGGLGTEAFF

V: TRBV4-1
J: TRBJ2-1
CDR3: CASSRGGGSYNEQFF

V: TRBV12-3/TRBV12-4
J: TRBJ1-5
CDR3: CASSFRPRFIAEDRTYSNQPQHF

V: TRBV6-5
J: TRBJ2-7
CDR3: CASSYGTGVYEQYF

V: TRBV29-1
J: TRBJ2-5
CDR3: CSVEDSYGAWQETQYF

V: TRBV3-1
J: TRBJ1-2
CDR3: CASSQRSDYGYTF

V: TRBV12-3/TRBV12-4
J: TRBJ1-1
CDR3: CASSLAGGNMNTEAFF

V: TRBV7-2
J: TRBJ1-6
CDR3: CASSGGGGALNSPLHF

V: TRBV7-9
J: TRBJ2-2
CDR3: CASSETVQVTGELFF

V: TRBV7-9
J: TRBJ2-7
CDR3: CASSLESSGNEQYF

V: TRBV19
J: TRBJ1-1
CDR3: CASSMVQGIEAFF

V: TRBV6-1
J: TRBJ2-5
CDR3: CGAGRGETQYF

V: TRBV15
J: TRBJ1-1
CDR3: CATSRGTQGSAPLAFF

V: TRBV18
J: TRBJ2-1
CDR3: CASSPPNRGRNEQFF

V: TRBV27
J: TRBJ1-6
CDR3: CASRDRGYSPLHF

V: TRBV7-9
J: TRBJ2-2
CDR3: CASASGTGGTGELFF

V: TRBV10-2
J: TRBJ2-7
CDR3: CASRGVDYEQYF

V: TRBV20-1
J: TRBJ1-1
CDR3: CSAVQGSSPIPNTEAFF

V: TRBV2
J: TRBJ2-5
CDR3: CASSGTGTSPVETQYF

V: TRBV7-8
J: TRBJ2-3
CDR3: CASSSLAGGTDTQYF

V: TRBV28
J: TRBJ1-1
CDR3: CASSRPGAQAFF

V: TRBV11-1
J: TRBJ2-1
CDR3: CASSLVGDSYNEQFF

V: TRBV27
J: TRBJ2-3
CDR3: CASRKQGTDTQYF